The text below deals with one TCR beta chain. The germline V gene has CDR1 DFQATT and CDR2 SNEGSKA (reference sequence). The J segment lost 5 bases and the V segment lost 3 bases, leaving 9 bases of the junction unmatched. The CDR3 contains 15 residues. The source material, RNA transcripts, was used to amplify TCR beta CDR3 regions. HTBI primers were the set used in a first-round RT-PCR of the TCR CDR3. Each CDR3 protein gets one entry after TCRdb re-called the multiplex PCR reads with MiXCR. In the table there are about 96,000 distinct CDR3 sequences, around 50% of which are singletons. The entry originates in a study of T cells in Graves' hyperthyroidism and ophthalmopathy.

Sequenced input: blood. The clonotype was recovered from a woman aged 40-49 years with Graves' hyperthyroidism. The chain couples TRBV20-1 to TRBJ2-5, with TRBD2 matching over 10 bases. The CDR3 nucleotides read TGCAGTGCTAGGCCGCAAATAGCGGGGGGTGAGACCCAGTACTTC. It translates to CSARPQIAGGETQYF.